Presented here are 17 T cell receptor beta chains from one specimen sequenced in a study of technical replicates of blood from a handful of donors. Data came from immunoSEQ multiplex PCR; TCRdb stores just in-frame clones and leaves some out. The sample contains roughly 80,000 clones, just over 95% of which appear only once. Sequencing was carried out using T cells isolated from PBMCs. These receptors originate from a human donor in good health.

The CDR3 loop reads CASSLGGALQETQYF. The DNA of the CDR3 is TGCGCCAGCAGCTTGGGCGGGGCTCTGCAAGAGACCCAGTACTTC. The rearrangement links TRBV5-1 to TRBJ2-5, with D perhaps TRBD2 (6 bases). V was shortened by 0 bases and J by 2 bases, with 11 bases between the two germline ends. The CDR3 totals 15 residues. Germline CDR1 SGHRS, CDR2 YFSETQ.

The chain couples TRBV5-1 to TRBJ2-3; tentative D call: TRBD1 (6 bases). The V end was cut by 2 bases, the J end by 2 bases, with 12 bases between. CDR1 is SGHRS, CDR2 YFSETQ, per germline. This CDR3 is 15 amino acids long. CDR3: CASSFSGAFTDTQYF. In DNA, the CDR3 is TGCGCCAGCAGCTTTTCAGGGGCCTTCACAGATACGCAGTATTTT.

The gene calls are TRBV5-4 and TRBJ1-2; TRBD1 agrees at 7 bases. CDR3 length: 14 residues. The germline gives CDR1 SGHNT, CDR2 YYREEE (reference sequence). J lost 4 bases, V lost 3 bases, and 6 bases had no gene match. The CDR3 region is CASSSNRGSYGYTF. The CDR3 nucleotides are TGTGCCAGCAGCTCTAACAGGGGTAGCTATGGCTACACCTTC.

CDR3 amino acids: CASSRPWSSGNTIYF. CDR3 coding DNA: TGTGCCAGCAGTCGCCCCTGGAGCTCTGGAAACACCATATATTTT. The chain has TRBV28 and TRBJ1-3; D not certain. This CDR3 contains 15 residues. Germline V CDR1 and CDR2: MDHEN, SYDVKM. Trimming left V 5 bases short and J 0 bases short, with 11 bases between. Drawing the rest from reference TRBV28 and TRBJ1-3, the complete variable domain is DVKVTQSSRYLVKRTGEKVFLECVQDMDHENMFWYRQDPGLGLRLIYFSYDVKMKEKGDIPEGYSVSREKKERFSLILESASTNQTSMYLCASSRPWSSGNTIYFGEGSWLTVV.

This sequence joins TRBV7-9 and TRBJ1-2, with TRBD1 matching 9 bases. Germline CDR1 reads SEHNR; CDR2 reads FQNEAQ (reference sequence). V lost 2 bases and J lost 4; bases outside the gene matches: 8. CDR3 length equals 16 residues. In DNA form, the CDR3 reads TGTGCCAGCAGCTTATCGAACAGGGGGCACAGCTATGGCTACACCTTC. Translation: CASSLSNRGHSYGYTF.

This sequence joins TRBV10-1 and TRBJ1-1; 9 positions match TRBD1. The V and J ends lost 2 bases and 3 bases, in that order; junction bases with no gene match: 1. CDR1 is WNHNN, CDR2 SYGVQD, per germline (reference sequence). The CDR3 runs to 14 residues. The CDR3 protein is CASSEGTGYTEAFF. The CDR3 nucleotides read TGCGCCAGCAGTGAGGGGACAGGGTACACTGAAGCTTTCTTT.

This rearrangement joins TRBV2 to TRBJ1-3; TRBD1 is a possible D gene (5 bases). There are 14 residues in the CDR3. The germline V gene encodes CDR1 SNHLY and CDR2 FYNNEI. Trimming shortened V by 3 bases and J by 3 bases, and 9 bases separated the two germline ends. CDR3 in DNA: TGTGCCAGCAGTGATAGGGGAGGTGGAAACACCATATATTTT. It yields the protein CASSDRGGGNTIYF.

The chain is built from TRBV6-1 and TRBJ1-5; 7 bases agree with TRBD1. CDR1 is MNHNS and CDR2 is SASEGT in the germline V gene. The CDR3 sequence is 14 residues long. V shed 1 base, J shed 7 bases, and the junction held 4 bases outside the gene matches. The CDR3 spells CASSEVTGNQPQHF. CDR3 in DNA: TGTGCCAGCAGTGAAGTGACAGGGAACCAGCCCCAGCATTTT.

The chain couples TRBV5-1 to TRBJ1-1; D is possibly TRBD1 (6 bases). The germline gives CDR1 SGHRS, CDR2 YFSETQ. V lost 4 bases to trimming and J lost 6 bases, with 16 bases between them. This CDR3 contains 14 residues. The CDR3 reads CASSPSTGTPEAFF. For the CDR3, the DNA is TGCGCCAGCAGCCCCTCAACAGGGACGCCTGAAGCTTTCTTT.

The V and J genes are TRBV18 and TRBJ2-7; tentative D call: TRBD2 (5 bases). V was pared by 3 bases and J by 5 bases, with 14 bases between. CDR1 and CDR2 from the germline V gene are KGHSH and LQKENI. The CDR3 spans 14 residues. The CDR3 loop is CASSPDEGSHEQYF. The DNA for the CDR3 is TGTGCCAGCTCACCTGATGAGGGCAGCCACGAGCAGTACTTC.

In DNA, the CDR3 is TGCGCCAGCTCCGGCGGGCATGGCGAGACCCAGTACTTC. Translating gives CASSGGHGETQYF. The V gene is TRBV5-1, the J gene TRBJ2-5; a weak D match, TRBD2 (5 bases). V lost 7 bases and J 5 bases, leaving 15 bases between the germline ends. This CDR3 contains 13 residues. The V gene's germline CDR1 is SGHRS and CDR2 YFSETQ. The full variable domain, with the rest looked up from reference TRBV5-1 and TRBJ2-5, is KAGVTQTPRYLIKTRGQQVTLSCSPISGHRSVSWYQQTPGQGLQFLFEYFSETQRNKGNFPGRFSGRQFSNSRSEMNVSTLELGDSALYLCASSGGHGETQYFGPGTRLLVL.

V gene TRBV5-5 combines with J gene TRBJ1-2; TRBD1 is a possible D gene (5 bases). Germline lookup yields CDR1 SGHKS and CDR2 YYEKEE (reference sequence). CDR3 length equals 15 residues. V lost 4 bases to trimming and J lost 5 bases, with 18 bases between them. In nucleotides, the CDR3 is TGTGCCAGCAGCGCACCGTCCAGGGATAGATATGGCTACACCTTC. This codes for CASSAPSRDRYGYTF.

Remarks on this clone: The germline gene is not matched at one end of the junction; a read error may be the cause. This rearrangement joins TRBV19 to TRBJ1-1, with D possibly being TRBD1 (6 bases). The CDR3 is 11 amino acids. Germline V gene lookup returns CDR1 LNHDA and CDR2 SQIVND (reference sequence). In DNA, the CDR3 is TGCGGGGGGCGATCGGACACTGAAGCTTTCTTT. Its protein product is CGGRSDTEAFF.

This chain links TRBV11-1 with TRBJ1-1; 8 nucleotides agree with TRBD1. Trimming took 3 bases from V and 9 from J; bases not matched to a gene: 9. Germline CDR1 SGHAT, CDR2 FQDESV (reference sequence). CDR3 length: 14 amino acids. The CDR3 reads CASSLTGAGSKAFF. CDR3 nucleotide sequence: TGTGCCAGCAGCTTGACAGGGGCGGGTTCAAAAGCTTTCTTT.

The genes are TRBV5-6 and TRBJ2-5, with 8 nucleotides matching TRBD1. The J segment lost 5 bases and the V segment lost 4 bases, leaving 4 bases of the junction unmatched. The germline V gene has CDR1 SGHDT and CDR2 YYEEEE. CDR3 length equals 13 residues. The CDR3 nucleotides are TGTGCCAGCAGCAAGACAGGGGTGGAGACCCAGTACTTC. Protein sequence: CASSKTGVETQYF.

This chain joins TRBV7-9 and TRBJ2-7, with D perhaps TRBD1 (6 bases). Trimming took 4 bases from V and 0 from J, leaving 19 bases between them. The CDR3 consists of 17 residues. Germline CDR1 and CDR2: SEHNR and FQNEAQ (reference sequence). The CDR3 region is CASSSKGAQDSSYEQYF. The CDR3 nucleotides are TGTGCCAGCAGCTCGAAAGGAGCCCAGGACAGCTCCTACGAGCAGTACTTC.

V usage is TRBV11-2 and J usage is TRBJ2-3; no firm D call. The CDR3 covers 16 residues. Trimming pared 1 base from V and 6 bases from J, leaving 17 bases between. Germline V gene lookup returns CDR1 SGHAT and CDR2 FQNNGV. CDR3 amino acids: CASSLGPSLISDTQYF. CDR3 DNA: TGTGCCAGCAGCTTAGGGCCTAGTTTAATCTCCGATACGCAGTATTTT.